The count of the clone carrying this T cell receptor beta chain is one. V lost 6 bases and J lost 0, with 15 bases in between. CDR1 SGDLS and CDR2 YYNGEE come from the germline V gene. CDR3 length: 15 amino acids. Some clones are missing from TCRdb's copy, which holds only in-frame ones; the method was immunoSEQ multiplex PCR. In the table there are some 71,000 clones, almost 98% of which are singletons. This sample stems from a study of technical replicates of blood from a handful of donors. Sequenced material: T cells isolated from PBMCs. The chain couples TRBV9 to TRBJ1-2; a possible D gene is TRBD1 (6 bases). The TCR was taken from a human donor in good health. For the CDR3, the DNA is TGTGCCAGCAAGGGCCGGGACACACCTAACTATGGCTACACCTTC. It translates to CASKGRDTPNYGYTF.